The 12 T cell receptor beta chains reported below all come from one sample, sequenced in a study of cytomegalovirus exposure and HLA in healthy donors. 60 Vbeta and 13 Jbeta primers were used in PCR. Some clones are missing from TCRdb's copy, which holds only in-frame ones; the method was immunoSEQ multiplex PCR. The repertoire holds more than 80,000 clones, with roughly 80% as singletons. Specimen: PBMCs. The source of these receptors is a man aged 55 to 70 in good health and CMV-seronegative.

V and J are TRBV7-2 and TRBJ2-5; the D gene is possibly TRBD2 (6 bases). V shed 4 bases and J shed 1 base, with 16 bases lying between them. The CDR3 is 16 amino acids. CDR1 is SGHTA, CDR2 FQGNSA, per germline. In DNA form, the CDR3 reads TGTGCCAGCAGCTGGGGACTCCTTCCACCCCAAGAGACCCAGTACTTC. Its translation: CASSWGLLPPQETQYF.

Only a few counts were recorded for this clone. Other DNA sequences in this sample translate to the same CDR3. The V call is TRBV29-1, the J call TRBJ2-3, with 10 bases fitting TRBD2. The J segment lost 2 bases and the V segment lost 8 bases, leaving 16 bases of the junction unmatched. Germline-derived CDR1 and CDR2 are SQVTM and ANQGSEA. The CDR3 covers 17 residues. CDR3 DNA: TGCAGCTTCTCCGAGCGGGGGGGCGGAAGTTTCACAGATACGCAGTATTTT. It specifies CSFSERGGGSFTDTQYF.

This chain links TRBV7-3 with TRBJ1-1, with TRBD1 matching 8 bases. Germline assignment: CDR1 SGHTA and CDR2 FQGTGA. With V trimmed by 3 bases and J by 4 bases, 4 bases remained unmatched. This CDR3 has 14 residues. Written as DNA, the CDR3 is TGTGCCAGCAGCTTCTCAGGGGGCTTCACTGAAGCTTTCTTT. Encoded protein: CASSFSGGFTEAFF.

The chain links TRBV15 to TRBJ2-3, with a weak D call TRBD1 (5 bases). The V end lost 3 bases, the J end lost 5 bases, and 12 bases lay between the germline ends. The CDR3 consists of 14 residues. Germline V gives CDR1 LNHNV, CDR2 YYDKDF (reference sequence). DNA for the CDR3: TGTGCCACCAGCAGGGGGTCAAGGGGAGATACGCAGTATTTT. Protein product: CATSRGSRGDTQYF.

V usage is TRBV19 and J usage is TRBJ1-2, with D tentatively TRBD1 (6 bases). V gave up 3 bases and J gave up 0 bases, with 14 bases separating them. The CDR3 is made up of 16 amino acids. Per the germline V gene, CDR1 is LNHDA and CDR2 is SQIVND (reference sequence). Written as DNA, the CDR3 is TGTGCCAGTAGTATTACAGGGAGCATCTCTAACTATGGCTACACCTTC. Translated: CASSITGSISNYGYTF.

J is TRBJ2-2 and V is TRBV5-1, with 7 bases matching TRBD2. Germline V gene data show CDR1 as SGHRS and CDR2 as YFSETQ. CDR3 length equals 15 residues. With 3 bases clipped from V and 3 bases from J, the junction kept 5 bases outside the gene matches. This chain's CDR3 is CASSWLGGDTGELFF. DNA of the CDR3: TGCGCCAGCAGCTGGTTGGGGGGGGACACCGGGGAGCTGTTTTTT.

There are a few counts of this clone. The gene calls are TRBV2 and TRBJ1-4; 7 nucleotides align to TRBD1. V gave up 8 bases and J gave up 5 bases; unmatched junction bases: 5. The CDR3 is made up of 13 amino acids. Germline-derived CDR1 and CDR2 are SNHLY and FYNNEI. CDR3 amino acids: CASWRGRNEKLFF. Here the CDR3 DNA reads TGTGCCAGCTGGAGGGGGCGAAATGAAAAACTGTTTTTT.

J is TRBJ2-3 and V is TRBV2, with TRBD1 matching 10 bases. The CDR3 runs 12 residues. V lost 6 bases, J lost 6 bases, and 0 bases stayed unmatched. In germline, CDR1 is SNHLY, CDR2 FYNNEI. In DNA form, the CDR3 reads TGTGCCAGCAGGGACAGGGGGGATACGCAGTATTTT. This encodes CASRDRGDTQYF.

CDR3 coding DNA: TGTGCCAGCAGCTTAGCAGGTTCGGGCCCACAGGGGGTGGTCTATGGCTACACCTTC. Its protein product is CASSLAGSGPQGVVYGYTF. The chain links TRBV7-2 to TRBJ1-2, with 8 bases that match TRBD1. Germline-derived CDR1 and CDR2 are SGHTA and FQGNSA. The CDR3 totals 19 residues. Trimming at V came to 0 bases and at J to 4 bases, leaving 16 bases not matched to a gene.

The chain uses TRBV11-2 and TRBJ1-3, with D possibly being TRBD1 (5 bases). CDR1 and CDR2 from the germline V gene are SGHAT and FQNNGV. The V end lost 5 bases, the J end lost 4 bases, and 15 bases lay between the germline ends. The CDR3 has 15 residues. CDR3 region: CASSRLGVQGNTIYF. The DNA of the CDR3 is TGTGCCAGCAGCCGGCTAGGGGTACAGGGAAACACCATATATTTT.

The chain uses TRBV7-2 and TRBJ1-4; tentative D call: TRBD1 (5 bases). CDR1 is SGHTA, CDR2 FQGNSA, per germline. CDR3 size: 16 residues. Deletions cut 3 bases from V and 3 bases from J, with 14 bases between. CDR3 amino acids: CASSFNSGGANEKLFF. CDR3 DNA sequence: TGTGCCAGCAGCTTCAATTCAGGAGGGGCTAATGAAAAACTGTTTTTT.

The chain uses TRBV2 and TRBJ2-1; 8 bases match TRBD1. The ends lost 5 bases at V and 5 bases at J; junction bases unmatched: 8. There are 15 residues in the CDR3. CDR1 and CDR2 from the germline V gene are SNHLY and FYNNEI. CDR3 sequence reads: CASSSDRAKNNEQFF. In nucleotides, the CDR3 is TGTGCCAGCAGTTCGGACAGGGCCAAGAACAATGAGCAGTTCTTC.